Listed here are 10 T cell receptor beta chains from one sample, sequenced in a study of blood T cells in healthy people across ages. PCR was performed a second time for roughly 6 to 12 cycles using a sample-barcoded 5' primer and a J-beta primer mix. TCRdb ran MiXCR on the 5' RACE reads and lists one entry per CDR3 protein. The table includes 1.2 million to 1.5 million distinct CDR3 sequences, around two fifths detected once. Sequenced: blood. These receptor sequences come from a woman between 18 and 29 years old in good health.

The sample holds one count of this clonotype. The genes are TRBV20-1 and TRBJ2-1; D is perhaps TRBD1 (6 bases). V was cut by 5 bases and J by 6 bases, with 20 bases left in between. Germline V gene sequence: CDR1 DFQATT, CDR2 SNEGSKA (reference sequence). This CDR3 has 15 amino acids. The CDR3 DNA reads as TGCAGTGCTCCCAGGCGGCAGGGGATGGTCAATGAGCAGTTCTTC. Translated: CSAPRRQGMVNEQFF.

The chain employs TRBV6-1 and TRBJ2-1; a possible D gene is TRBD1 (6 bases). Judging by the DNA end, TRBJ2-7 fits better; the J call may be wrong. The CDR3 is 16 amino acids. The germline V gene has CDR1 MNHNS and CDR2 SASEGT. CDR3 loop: CASSEHAGDTYNEQYF. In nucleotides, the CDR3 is TGTGCCAGCAGTGAACATGCAGGGGACACCTACAATGAGCAGTACTTC.

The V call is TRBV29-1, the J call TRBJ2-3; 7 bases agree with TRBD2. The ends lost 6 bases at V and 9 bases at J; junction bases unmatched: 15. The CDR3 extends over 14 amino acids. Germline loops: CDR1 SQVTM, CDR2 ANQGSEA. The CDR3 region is CSVGEGPQGWTQYF. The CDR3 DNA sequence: TGCAGCGTCGGGGAGGGTCCCCAGGGATGGACGCAGTATTTT.

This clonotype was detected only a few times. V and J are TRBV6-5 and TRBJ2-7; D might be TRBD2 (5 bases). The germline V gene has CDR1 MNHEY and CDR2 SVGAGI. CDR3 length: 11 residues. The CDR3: CVTGSSYEQYF. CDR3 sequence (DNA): TGTGTGACGGGGAGCTCCTACGAGCAGTACTTC.

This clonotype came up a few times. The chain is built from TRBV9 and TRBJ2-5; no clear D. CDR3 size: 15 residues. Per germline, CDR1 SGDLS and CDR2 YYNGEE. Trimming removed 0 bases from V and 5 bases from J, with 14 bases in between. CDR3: CASSVDLIGRETQYF. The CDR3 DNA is TGTGCCAGCAGCGTAGATCTGATCGGTCGGGAGACCCAGTACTTC.

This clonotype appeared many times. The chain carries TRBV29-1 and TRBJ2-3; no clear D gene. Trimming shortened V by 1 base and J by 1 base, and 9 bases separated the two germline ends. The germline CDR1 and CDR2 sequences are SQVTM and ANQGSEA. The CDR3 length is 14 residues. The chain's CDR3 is CSVEGTAGTDTQYF. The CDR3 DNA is TGCAGCGTTGAAGGGACGGCAGGCACAGATACGCAGTATTTT.

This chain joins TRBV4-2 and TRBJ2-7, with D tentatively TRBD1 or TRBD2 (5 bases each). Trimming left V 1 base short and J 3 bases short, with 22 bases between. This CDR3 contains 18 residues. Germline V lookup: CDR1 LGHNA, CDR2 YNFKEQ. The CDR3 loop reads CASSQVGVGAGLNYEQYF. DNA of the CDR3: TGTGCCAGCAGCCAAGTCGGGGTCGGGGCCGGCTTAAACTACGAGCAGTACTTC.

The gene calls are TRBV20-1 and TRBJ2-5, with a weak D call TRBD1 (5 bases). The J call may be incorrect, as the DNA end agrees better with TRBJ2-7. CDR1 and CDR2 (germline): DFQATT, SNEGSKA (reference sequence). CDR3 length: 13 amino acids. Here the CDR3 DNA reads TGCAGTGCTAGGGCAGGGAAAAGGGACGAGCAGTACTTC. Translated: CSARAGKRDEQYF.

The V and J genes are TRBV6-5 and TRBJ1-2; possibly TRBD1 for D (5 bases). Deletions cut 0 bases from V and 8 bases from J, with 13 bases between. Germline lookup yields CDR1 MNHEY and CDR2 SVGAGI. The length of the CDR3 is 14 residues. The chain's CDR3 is CASSYSSGKAGYTF. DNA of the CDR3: TGTGCCAGCAGTTACTCTTCAGGGAAAGCGGGCTACACCTTC.

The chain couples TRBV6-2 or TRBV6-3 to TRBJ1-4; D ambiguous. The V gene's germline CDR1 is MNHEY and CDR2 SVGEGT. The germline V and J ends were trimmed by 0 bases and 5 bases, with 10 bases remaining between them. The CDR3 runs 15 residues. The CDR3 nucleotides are TGTGCCAGCAGTTACTCCCTGACCAGGAATGAAAAACTGTTTTTT. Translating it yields CASSYSLTRNEKLFF.